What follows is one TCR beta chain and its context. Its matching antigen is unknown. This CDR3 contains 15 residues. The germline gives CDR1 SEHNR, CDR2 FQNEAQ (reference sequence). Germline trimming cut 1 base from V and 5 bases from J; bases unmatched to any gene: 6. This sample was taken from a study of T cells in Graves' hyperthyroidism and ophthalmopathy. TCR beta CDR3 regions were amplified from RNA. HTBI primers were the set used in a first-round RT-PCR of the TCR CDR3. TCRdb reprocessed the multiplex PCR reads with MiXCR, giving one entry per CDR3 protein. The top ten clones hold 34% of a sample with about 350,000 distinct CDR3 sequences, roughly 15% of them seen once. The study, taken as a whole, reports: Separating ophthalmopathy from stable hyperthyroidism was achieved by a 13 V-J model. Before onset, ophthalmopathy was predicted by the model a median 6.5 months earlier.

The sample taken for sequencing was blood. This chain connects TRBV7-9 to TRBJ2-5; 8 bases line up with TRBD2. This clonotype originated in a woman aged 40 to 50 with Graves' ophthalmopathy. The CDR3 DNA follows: TGTGCCAGCAGCTTAGTGGCTAGCGGGTATGAGACCCAGTACTTC. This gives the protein CASSLVASGYETQYF.